This T cell receptor beta chain was found in a study of cytomegalovirus exposure and HLA in healthy donors. Study summary: There were 65 million to 85 million unique TCRs (from HLA-typed donors) in an early data release.

Study-wide results and limits: For TCR beta chains, V- and J-gene trimming was later linked to a missense DCLRE1C variant. Many donors carried some public TCRs, although rarity characterized most TCR sequences.

This clone was seen a handful of times. What it binds is not known. Researchers ran the PCR with 60 Vbeta and 13 Jbeta primers. Measured with immunoSEQ multiplex PCR; TCRdb has only the in-frame clones, and not every one. This sample has about 110,000 clones, with approximately 83% found just once. The CDR3 extends over 15 amino acids. Losses at the gene ends were 6 bases for V and 1 base for J; bases not matched to a gene: 8. Germline values: CDR1 SEHNR, CDR2 FQNEAQ (reference sequence). The chain uses TRBV7-9 and TRBJ1-1; 7 positions agree with TRBD1. The clonotype was recovered from a man aged 18 to 29 in good health and CMV-seronegative. Sequencing was carried out using PBMCs. CDR3 DNA: TGTGCCAGCAGTTACGGGGACAGAGCGAACACTGAAGCTTTCTTT. It encodes CASSYGDRANTEAFF.